This T cell receptor (beta chain) was sequenced during a study of cytomegalovirus exposure and HLA in healthy donors. Clones were sequenced by immunoSEQ multiplex PCR, and TCRdb holds only the in-frame ones, with some missing. The sample carries some 190,000 clones, approximately 86% recorded once. General study results and limits: The authors confirmed in vitro that a few CMV-associated chains were specific for CMV antigens. Among TCR beta chains, those listed as cytomegalovirus-associated numbered over 150.

The CDR3 has 12 amino acids. Between the trimmed V and J ends, which lost 4 bases and 4 bases, there was a span of 6 bases. Germline V gene sequence: CDR1 SGHNT, CDR2 YENEEA. Worth noting for this clone: Its antigen is not known.

An approximately 130-subject validation cohort, separate from the roughly 700-subject first cohort, supplied the donors. The chain combines TRBV11-3 with TRBJ2-3; D is uncertain. Sequenced material: PBMCs. The sequence was collected from a man younger than 45 in good health and CMV-seropositive. The CDR3 loop is CASSSVADTQYF. DNA of the CDR3: TGTGCCAGCAGCTCCGTGGCAGATACGCAGTATTTT.